This entry lists 6 T cell receptor beta chains sequenced from one sample in a study of cytomegalovirus exposure and HLA in healthy donors. With 60 Vbeta and 13 Jbeta primers, the PCR was carried out. Data came from immunoSEQ multiplex PCR; TCRdb stores just in-frame clones and leaves some out. Of about 140,000 clones in the sample, 80% were seen once. The specimen sequenced was PBMCs. The receptors were sampled from a middle-aged woman in good health and CMV-seronegative.

This clone has only a few counts. This chain joins TRBV7-2 and TRBJ2-5; 11 nucleotides line up with TRBD2. The CDR3 is 16 amino acids. V was clipped by 1 base and J by 5 bases; unmatched bases: 6. Germline-derived CDR1 and CDR2 are SGHTA and FQGNSA. CDR3 amino acids: CASSLEASGGRETQYF. DNA of the CDR3: TGTGCCAGCAGCTTAGAGGCTAGCGGGGGGAGGGAGACCCAGTACTTC.

The CDR3 is CSVGTGASSYNEQFF. The CDR3 coding sequence is TGCAGCGTAGGAACAGGGGCGAGCTCCTACAATGAGCAGTTCTTC. The V gene is TRBV29-1, the J gene TRBJ2-1; TRBD1 matches 7 bases. From germline, CDR1 is SQVTM and CDR2 ANQGSEA. Unmatched junction bases numbered 8, after V lost 6 bases and J lost 0 bases. This CDR3 is 15 amino acids long.

This chain links TRBV4-2 with TRBJ2-7; weak D call: TRBD1 (6 bases). Germline V lookup: CDR1 LGHNA, CDR2 YNFKEQ. This CDR3 has 15 residues. Deletions cut 4 bases from V and 0 bases from J, with 13 bases between. This CDR3 is CASSPGVGASYEQYF. The CDR3 coding sequence is TGTGCCAGCAGCCCCGGAGTGGGGGCCTCCTACGAGCAGTACTTC.

This chain connects TRBV11-3 to TRBJ2-3, with D possibly TRBD2 on 5 matching bases. The germline gives CDR1 SGHNT, CDR2 YENEEA. Between the trimmed V and J ends, which lost 1 base and 1 base, there was a span of 12 bases. This CDR3 region has 16 residues. For the CDR3, the DNA is TGTGCCAGCAGCTTAGGGGCGGGTTCGGGCACAGATACGCAGTATTTT. Translation: CASSLGAGSGTDTQYF.

This clone has more than one count but fewer than ten. CDR3 sequence: CASSHLLAGVTDTQYF. In DNA form, the CDR3 reads TGCGCCAGCAGCCATTTACTAGCGGGAGTCACAGATACGCAGTATTTT. The rearrangement uses TRBV4-3 and TRBJ2-3; TRBD2 matches at 11 bases. The trim removed 3 bases at V and 2 bases at J, leaving 4 bases unmatched. The CDR3 consists of 16 residues. From germline, CDR1 is LGHNA and CDR2 YSLEER.

V usage is TRBV6-1 and J usage is TRBJ2-2, with TRBD2 identical over 8 bases. V was clipped by 3 bases and J by 4 bases; unmatched bases: 10. Per germline, CDR1 MNHNS and CDR2 SASEGT. The CDR3 extends over 17 amino acids. The CDR3 sequence: CASSDTLAGISTGELFF. The CDR3 DNA is TGTGCCAGCAGTGACACCCTAGCGGGCATCTCCACCGGGGAGCTGTTTTTT.